This T cell receptor beta chain came from a study of shared clonotypes between healthy human individuals. Study as a whole: Used for every donor were three CD4 naive, three CD4 memory, two CD8 naive and one CD8 memory plate.

Study-level results: Estimated richness values were generally larger in naive subsets than in memory subsets.

Clones were sequenced by immunoSEQ multiplex PCR, and TCRdb holds only the in-frame ones, with some missing. The table records some 650,000 clones, 95% to 98% of them present only once. V shed 6 bases and J 2 bases; nucleotides not matched to a gene: 9. CDR1 and CDR2 (germline): MNHEY, SMNVEV (reference sequence). CDR3 length: 15 residues. CD4+ cells were split into CD45RA+ naive and CD45RA-negative memory subsets. Regarding this clone: What it binds is not known.

The clonotype was recovered from a woman in her twenties or thirties in good health. The rearrangement joins TRBV27 to TRBJ2-7, with TRBD1 matching 8 bases. The sample taken for sequencing was naive CD4+ T cells sorted from blood. Subset described: CD45RA+ positively selected. DNA for the CDR3: TGTGCCAGCAGCAGACAGGGGAGAGCCACCTACGAGCAGTACTTC. Translating it yields CASSRQGRATYEQYF.